Listed below are T cell receptor beta chains from one sample, sequenced in a study of blood T cell repertoires in COVID-19. Repertoires were generated with immunoSEQ multiplex PCR, while TCRdb's copy carries only in-frame clones and drops some. The sample records approximately 250,000 clones, 75% to 85% being singletons. The sequenced material came from peripheral blood. These receptors were taken from a man aged 50-59 years with COVID-19, enrolled during active disease. The CDR3 runs from the conserved cysteine through the conserved F or W. D genes are given only for firm matches.

v_gene,j_gene,d_gene,len,CDR3nt,CDR3aa
TRBV7-9,TRBJ1-1,TRBD1,13,TGTGCCAGCAGCCGAGAGGGGACAGTCGAAGCTTTCTTT,CASSREGTVEAFF
TRBV3-1/TRBV3-2,TRBJ1-5,TRBD1,15,TGTGCCAGCAGCCAAACAGGGGTTGGCAATCAGCCCCAGCATTTT,CASSQTGVGNQPQHF
TRBV3-1/TRBV3-2,TRBJ1-1,TRBD1,15,TGTGCCAGCAGCCAAGGAGGGGGCTGGGGCACTGAAGCTTTCTTT,CASSQGGGWGTEAFF
TRBV30,TRBJ1-2,TRBD1,19,TGTGCCTGGTGGACAACCTTTGGACAGGGGGCTCTATTGGACTATGGCTACACCTTC,CAWWTTFGQGALLDYGYTF
TRBV12-3/TRBV12-4,TRBJ1-1,TRBD1,12,TGTGCCAGCAGTTTAGGGACAGGGCAAGCTTTCTTT,CASSLGTGQAFF
TRBV2,TRBJ2-5,TRBD1,15,TGTGCCAGCAGTGACTGGACAGGGGACCAAGAGACCCAGTACTTC,CASSDWTGDQETQYF
TRBV2,TRBJ1-2,NA,12,TGTGCCAGCAGTGAGCAGGACTATGGCTACACCTTC,CASSEQDYGYTF
TRBV19,TRBJ2-3,TRBD2,15,TGTGCCAGTAGAAGGGCGGGGGGGCCCTTGGATACGCAGTATTTT,CASRRAGGPLDTQYF
TRBV9,TRBJ1-3,TRBD1,16,TGTGCCAGCAGCGTTGAGACAGGGGCCTCTGGAAACACCATATATTTT,CASSVETGASGNTIYF
TRBV12-3/TRBV12-4,TRBJ1-2,NA,13,TGTGCCAGCAGTTTAGGCGGTTTCTATGGCTACACCTTC,CASSLGGFYGYTF
TRBV5-5,TRBJ1-5,NA,16,TGTGCCAGCAGCTCGACAGTGGCTCGTAGCAATCAGCCCCAGCATTTT,CASSSTVARSNQPQHF